This TCR beta chain originates from a study of T cell repertoires in ileal Crohn's disease. In the study overall: About 37% were active smokers at surgery; median disease duration was about 7.5 years.

Germline V gene lookup returns CDR1 MNHEY and CDR2 SVGAGI. J lost 7 bases, V lost 4 bases, and 9 bases had no gene match. This CDR3 region has 14 residues. This table comes from immunoSEQ multiplex PCR, and its TCRdb copy is limited to in-frame clones, with some not included. Here the sample spans approximately 13,000 clones, around 79% being singletons. The source of this sequence is an adult with Crohn's disease. The specimen was ileal tissue. V usage is TRBV6-5 and J usage is TRBJ1-2; 7 nucleotides match TRBD1. In DNA form, the CDR3 reads TGTGCCAGCAGTTCGACAGGGACCTACAGTGGCTACACCTTC. It specifies CASSSTGTYSGYTF.